Below, one T cell receptor beta chain is given with its context. The data are from a study of shared clonotypes between healthy human individuals. Every contributor of samples was a Caucasian grown-up residing in Nashville, Tennessee. The assay used deep level. Approximately 30,000 T cell genomes (300 ng DNA) went into each PBMC replicate. In the original analysis: With immunoSEQ giving junction-only sequences and no quality scores, filtering differed. TCRdb keeps only in-frame clones here, not all; method: immunoSEQ multiplex PCR. The DNA gave D and trimming, while V, J and clone size come from that table. Found here are some 530,000 clones, approximately 84% of them singletons; the top ten hold about 13%. Germline CDR1 is SGHKS and CDR2 is YYEKEE (reference sequence). This CDR3 contains 15 residues. J gave up 2 bases and V 5 bases, and 4 bases lay outside the gene matches.

The genes are TRBV5-5 and TRBJ2-1, with TRBD1 matching over 10 bases. Material: PBMCs. This TCR was sampled from a middle-aged woman in good health. Some clones in this sample may be carry-over from other donors' samples. This CDR3 reads CASSTGTGAYNEQFF. CDR3 DNA sequence: TGTGCCAGCAGTACAGGGACAGGGGCCTACAATGAGCAGTTCTTC.